This section outlines one T cell receptor (beta chain) sequence together with its context. Its antigen remains unknown. This entry is derived from a study of T cells in localized non-small cell lung cancer. Findings of the study overall: Because researchers sequenced only one region of the tumor, heterogeneity is still possible. With higher T cell density in blood came longer overall survival. Adjacent lung held a median 57 of the top 100 tumor clones. Maximal T cell clonality occurred in uninvolved adjacent lung, with tumor ranking below it.

The method was immunoSEQ multiplex PCR; TCRdb's version includes in-frame clones alone and lacks a portion of them. The table records approximately 40,000 clones, around nine tenths of them present only once. With V trimmed by 5 bases and J by 0 bases, 5 bases remained unmatched. Germline lookup yields CDR1 MNHEY and CDR2 SMNVEV (reference sequence). This CDR3 comprises 16 residues. The rearrangement uses TRBV27 and TRBJ2-3, with 10 bases that match TRBD2. The TCR sequence derives from a man aged 18-55 years with stage I lung adenocarcinoma. This specimen was peripheral blood, taken before any cancer treatment. The CDR3: CASSTTSGESTDTQYF. Written as DNA, the CDR3 is TGTGCCAGCAGTACCACTAGCGGGGAGAGCACAGATACGCAGTATTTT.